The rows below give T cell receptor beta chains drawn from one sample of a study of Graves' ophthalmopathy and Graves' hyperthyroidism. Each CDR3 protein gets one entry after TCRdb re-called the multiplex PCR reads with MiXCR. The sample lists some 750,000 distinct CDR3 sequences; roughly 41% were seen once. The sequenced material came from peripheral blood. All receptors derive from an adult man with Graves' ophthalmopathy. Each CDR3 is given with its conserved first and last residue. A D gene is named only where the DNA matches it firmly. A clone size is listed for some rows: how often the clone was seen (once, few, many), or a class if it is expanded.

length: 14; D: .; V: TRBV29-1; size: few; J: TRBJ1-2; CDR3: CSVLPTGSNYGYTF; DNA: TGCAGCGTTCTCCCTACAGGATCTAACTATGGCTACACCTTC
length: 14; D: TRBD1; V: TRBV6-5; size: few; J: TRBJ1-1; CDR3: CAIFSGTGNTEAFF; DNA: TGTGCCATTTTCTCGGGGACAGGGAACACTGAAGCTTTCTTT
length: 13; D: .; V: TRBV16; size: many; J: TRBJ1-1; CDR3: CASSFREITEAFF; DNA: TGTGCCAGCAGCTTCAGGGAGATCACTGAAGCTTTCTTT
length: 14; D: TRBD2; V: TRBV9; size: .; J: TRBJ2-7; CDR3: CASSPTSGRNEQYF; DNA: TGTGCCAGCAGCCCGACTAGCGGGAGAAACGAGCAGTACTTC
length: 13; D: TRBD1; V: TRBV13; size: few; J: TRBJ1-1; CDR3: CASSRHNRGGAFF; DNA: TGTGCCAGCAGCCGACACAACAGGGGGGGAGCTTTCTTT
length: 15; D: .; V: TRBV12-3/TRBV12-4; size: .; J: TRBJ2-2; CDR3: CAGAYGRTNTGELFF; DNA: TGTGCCGGTGCTTATGGCAGGACTAACACCGGGGAGCTGTTTTTT
length: 14; D: .; V: TRBV2; size: many; J: TRBJ1-2; CDR3: CASSDSVINYGYTF; DNA: TGTGCCAGCAGTGATTCGGTAATTAACTATGGCTACACCTTC
length: 13; D: .; V: TRBV20-1; size: once; J: TRBJ2-3; CDR3: CSATVPSTDTQYF; DNA: TGCAGTGCTACCGTACCCAGCACAGATACGCAGTATTTT
length: 12; D: .; V: TRBV19; size: many; J: TRBJ1-1; CDR3: CASSLDRAEAFF; DNA: TGTGCCAGTAGCCTCGACCGAGCTGAAGCTTTCTTT
length: 16; D: TRBD1; V: TRBV12-3/TRBV12-4; size: .; J: TRBJ1-2; CDR3: CASRPKKDRGPYGYTF; DNA: TGTGCCAGCAGACCTAAGAAGGACAGGGGGCCCTATGGCTACACCTTC
length: 13; D: .; V: TRBV5-5; size: few; J: TRBJ2-7; CDR3: CASSRNRDRPQYF; DNA: TGTGCCAGCAGCAGAAACAGGGATCGTCCCCAGTACTTC
length: 12; D: .; V: TRBV7-9; size: many; J: TRBJ1-5; CDR3: CASSRGNQPQHF; DNA: TGCGCCAGCAGTCGGGGAAATCAGCCCCAGCATTTT
length: 16; D: .; V: TRBV4-3; size: few; J: TRBJ1-2; CDR3: CASSQGQGVFGYGYTF; DNA: TGCGCCAGCAGCCAAGGTCAAGGGGTATTCGGCTATGGCTACACCTTC
length: 18; D: .; V: TRBV7-9; size: .; J: TRBJ1-1; CDR3: CASSQDLPVTGTPAGTFF; DNA: TGTGCCAGCAGCCAAGATCTACCAGTGACCGGGACGCCGGCCGGAACTTTCTTT
length: 17; D: .; V: TRBV10-2; size: .; J: TRBJ2-5; CDR3: CASSDPLVADSNQPQYF; DNA: TGCGCCAGCAGTGATCCTTTGGTAGCGGATAGCAATCAGCCCCAGTACTTC
length: 13; D: .; V: TRBV7-8; size: .; J: TRBJ2-7; CDR3: CASSLYPLDEQYF; DNA: TGTGCCAGCAGTTTATACCCCCTCGACGAGCAGTACTTC
length: 12; D: .; V: TRBV29-1; size: .; J: TRBJ2-5; CDR3: CSVGVTLNEQYF; DNA: TGCAGCGTTGGCGTGACACTCAATGAGCAGTACTTC
length: 17; D: .; V: TRBV7-9; size: .; J: TRBJ1-2; CDR3: CASSLAQRDTQYFGYTF; DNA: .
length: 14; D: .; V: TRBV29-1; size: .; J: TRBJ2-7; CDR3: CSVVLGAGDYEQYF; DNA: TGCAGCGTTGTTTTAGGGGCAGGGGATTACGAGCAGTACTTC